The clone carrying this T cell receptor beta chain was counted only a few times. Its matching antigen is unknown. These data come from a study of early T cells in non-severe SARS-CoV-2 infection. Study-level background: Sequencing used unsorted whole-blood bulk RNA, so chains lack pairing.

Unique molecular identifiers were added to individual cDNA molecules. TCRdb itself ran the 5' RACE reads through MiXCR, one entry per CDR3 protein. The sample shows approximately 64,000 distinct CDR3 sequences, 20% to 25% of them seen only once. Study-wide points: In VDJdb matching, anti-spike CD8 responses were favored while private and CD4 specificities went missing.

CDR1 MGHRA and CDR2 YSYEKL come from the germline V gene. CDR3 size: 17 residues. Unmatched junction bases numbered 9, after V lost 0 bases and J lost 4 bases. Sequences were derived from whole blood, sampled at baseline. V gene TRBV4-1 combines with J gene TRBJ2-3, with 8 nucleotides matching TRBD2. The TCR comes from an adult who was a healthcare worker with PCR-confirmed SARS-CoV-2 infection or an uninfected control (not recorded which). The chain's CDR3 is CASSQERTSRGSDTQYF. In DNA, the CDR3 is TGCGCCAGCAGCCAAGAGAGGACTAGCCGGGGGTCAGATACGCAGTATTTT.